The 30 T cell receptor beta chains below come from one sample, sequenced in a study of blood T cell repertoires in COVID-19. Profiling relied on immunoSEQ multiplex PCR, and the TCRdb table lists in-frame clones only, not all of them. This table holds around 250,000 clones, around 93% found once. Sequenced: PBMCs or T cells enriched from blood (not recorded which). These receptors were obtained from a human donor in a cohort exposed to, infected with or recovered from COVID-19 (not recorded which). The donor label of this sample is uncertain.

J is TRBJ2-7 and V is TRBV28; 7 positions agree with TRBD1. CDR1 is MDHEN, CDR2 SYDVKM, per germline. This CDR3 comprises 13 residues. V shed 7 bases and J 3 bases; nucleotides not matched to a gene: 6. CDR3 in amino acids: CASNSPGGYEQYF. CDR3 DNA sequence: TGTGCCAGCAACTCCCCAGGGGGCTACGAGCAGTACTTC.

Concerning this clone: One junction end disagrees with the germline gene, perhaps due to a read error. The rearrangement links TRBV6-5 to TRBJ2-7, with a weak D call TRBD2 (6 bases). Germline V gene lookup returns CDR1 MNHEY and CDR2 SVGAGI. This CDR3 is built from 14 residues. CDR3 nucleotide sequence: TGTGCCAGCAGTTACTCGAGGGACTCCAACGAGCAGTACTTC. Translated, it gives CASSYSRDSNEQYF.

CDR3 region: CASSSSVYGDQETQYF. For the CDR3, the DNA is TGCGCCAGCAGCTCGAGTGTATACGGGGACCAAGAGACCCAGTACTTC. The chain uses TRBV5-1 and TRBJ2-5; a possible D gene is TRBD2 (5 bases). The V gene lost 3 bases and the J gene lost 0 bases, with 15 bases spanning the gap. The germline V gene encodes CDR1 SGHRS and CDR2 YFSETQ. The CDR3 sequence is 16 residues long.

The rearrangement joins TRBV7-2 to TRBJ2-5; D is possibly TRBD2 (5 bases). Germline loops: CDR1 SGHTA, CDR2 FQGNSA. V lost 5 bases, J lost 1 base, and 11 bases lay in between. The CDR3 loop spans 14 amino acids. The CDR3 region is CASSPPGIQETQYF. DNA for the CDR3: TGTGCCAGCAGCCCCCCGGGGATCCAAGAGACCCAGTACTTC.

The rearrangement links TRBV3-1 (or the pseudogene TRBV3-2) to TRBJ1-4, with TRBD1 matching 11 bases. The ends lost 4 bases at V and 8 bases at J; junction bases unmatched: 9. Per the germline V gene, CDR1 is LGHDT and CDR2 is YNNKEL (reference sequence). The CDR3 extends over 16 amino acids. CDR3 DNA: TGTGCCAGCAGCCCGGGGACAGGGGGGATTGAGGAAAAACTGTTTTTT. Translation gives CASSPGTGGIEEKLFF.

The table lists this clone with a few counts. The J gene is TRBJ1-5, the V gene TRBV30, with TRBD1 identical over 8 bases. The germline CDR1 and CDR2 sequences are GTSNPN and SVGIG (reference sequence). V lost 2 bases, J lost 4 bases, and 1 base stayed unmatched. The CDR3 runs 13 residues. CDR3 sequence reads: CAWSRQGNQPQHF. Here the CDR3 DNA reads TGTGCCTGGAGTAGACAGGGGAATCAGCCCCAGCATTTT.

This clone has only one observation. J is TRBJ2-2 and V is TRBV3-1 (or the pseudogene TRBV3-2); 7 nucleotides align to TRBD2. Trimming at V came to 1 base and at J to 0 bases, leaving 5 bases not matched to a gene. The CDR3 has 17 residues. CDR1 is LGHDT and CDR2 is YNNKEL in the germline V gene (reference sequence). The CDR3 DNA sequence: TGTGCCAGCAGCCAAGGACCCCGGGGGGCGAACACCGGGGAGCTGTTTTTT. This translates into CASSQGPRGANTGELFF.

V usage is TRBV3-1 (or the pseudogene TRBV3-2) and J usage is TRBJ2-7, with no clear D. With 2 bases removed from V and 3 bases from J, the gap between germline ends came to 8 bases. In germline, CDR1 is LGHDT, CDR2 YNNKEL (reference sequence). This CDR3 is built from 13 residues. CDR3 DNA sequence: TGTGCCAGCAGCCAAAGTAACAGCTACGAGCAGTACTTC. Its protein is CASSQSNSYEQYF.

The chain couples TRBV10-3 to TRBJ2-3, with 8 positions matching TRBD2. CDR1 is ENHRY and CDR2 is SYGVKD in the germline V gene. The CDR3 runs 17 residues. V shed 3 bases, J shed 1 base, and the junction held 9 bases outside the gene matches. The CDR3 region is CAISDGGGLTRTDTQYF. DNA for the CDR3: TGTGCCATCAGTGACGGCGGGGGGCTGACTCGCACAGATACGCAGTATTTT.

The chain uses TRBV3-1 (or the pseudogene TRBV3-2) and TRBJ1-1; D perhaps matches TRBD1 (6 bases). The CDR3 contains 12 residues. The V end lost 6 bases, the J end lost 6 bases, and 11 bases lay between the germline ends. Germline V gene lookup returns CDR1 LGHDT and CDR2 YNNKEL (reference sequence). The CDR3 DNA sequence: TGTGCCAGCAGACAGGGCGACGCTGAAGCTTTCTTT. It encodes CASRQGDAEAFF.

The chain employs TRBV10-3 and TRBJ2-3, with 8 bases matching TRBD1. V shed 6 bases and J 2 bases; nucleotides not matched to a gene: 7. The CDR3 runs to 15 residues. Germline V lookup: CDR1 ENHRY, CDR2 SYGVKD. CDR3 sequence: CAIRSGTGATDTQYF. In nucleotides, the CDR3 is TGTGCCATCAGATCCGGGACAGGAGCCACAGATACGCAGTATTTT.

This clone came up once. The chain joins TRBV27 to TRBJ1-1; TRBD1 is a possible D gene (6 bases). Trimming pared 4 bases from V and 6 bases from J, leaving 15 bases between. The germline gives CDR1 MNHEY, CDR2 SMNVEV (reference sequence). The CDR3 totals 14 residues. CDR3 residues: CASSSRGGHSEAFF. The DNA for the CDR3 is TGTGCCAGCAGTTCTAGGGGGGGACACTCTGAAGCTTTCTTT.

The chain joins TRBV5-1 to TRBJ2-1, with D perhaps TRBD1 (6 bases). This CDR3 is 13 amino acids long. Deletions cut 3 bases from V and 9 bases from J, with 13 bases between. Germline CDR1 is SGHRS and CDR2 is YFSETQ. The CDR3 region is CASSWSGVAEQFF. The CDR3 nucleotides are TGCGCCAGCAGCTGGTCAGGGGTTGCTGAGCAGTTCTTC.

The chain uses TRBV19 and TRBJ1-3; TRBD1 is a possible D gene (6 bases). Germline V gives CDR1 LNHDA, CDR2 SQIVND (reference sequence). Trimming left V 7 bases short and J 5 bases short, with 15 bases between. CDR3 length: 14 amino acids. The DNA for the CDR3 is TGTGCCAGTACGAGTAACAGGGTACGAAACACCATATATTTT. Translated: CASTSNRVRNTIYF.

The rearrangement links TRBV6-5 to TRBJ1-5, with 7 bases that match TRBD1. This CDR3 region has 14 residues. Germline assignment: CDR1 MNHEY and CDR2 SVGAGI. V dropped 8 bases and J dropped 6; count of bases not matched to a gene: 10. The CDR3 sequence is CASGDSRIGQPQHF. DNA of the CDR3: TGTGCCAGCGGGGACAGTCGGATAGGTCAGCCCCAGCATTTT.

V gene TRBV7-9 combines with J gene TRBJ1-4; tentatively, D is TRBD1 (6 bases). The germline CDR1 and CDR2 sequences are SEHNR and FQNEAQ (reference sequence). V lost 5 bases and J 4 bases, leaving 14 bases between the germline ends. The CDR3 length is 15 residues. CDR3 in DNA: TGTGCCAGCAGCGGAGGACAGACCGATAATGAAAAACTGTTTTTT. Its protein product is CASSGGQTDNEKLFF.

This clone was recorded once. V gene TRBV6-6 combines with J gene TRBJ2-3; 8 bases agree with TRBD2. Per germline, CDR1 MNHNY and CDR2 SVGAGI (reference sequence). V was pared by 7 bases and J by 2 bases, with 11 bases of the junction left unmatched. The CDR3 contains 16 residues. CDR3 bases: TGTGCCAGCATGCTCGGGGAGCGGGGGATCACAGATACGCAGTATTTT. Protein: CASMLGERGITDTQYF.

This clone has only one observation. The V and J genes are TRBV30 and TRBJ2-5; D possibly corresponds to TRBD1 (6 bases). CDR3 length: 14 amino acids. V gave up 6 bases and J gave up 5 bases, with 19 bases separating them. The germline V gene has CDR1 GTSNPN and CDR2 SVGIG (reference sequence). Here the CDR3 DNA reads TGTGCCTGCCTACCTGGGGGCTTCAAGGAGACCCAGTACTTC. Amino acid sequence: CACLPGGFKETQYF.

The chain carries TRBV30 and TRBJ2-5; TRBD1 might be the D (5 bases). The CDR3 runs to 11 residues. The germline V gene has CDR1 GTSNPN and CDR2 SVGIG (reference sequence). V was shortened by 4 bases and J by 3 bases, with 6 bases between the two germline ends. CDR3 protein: CAWTGKETQYF. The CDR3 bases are TGTGCCTGGACAGGGAAAGAGACCCAGTACTTC.

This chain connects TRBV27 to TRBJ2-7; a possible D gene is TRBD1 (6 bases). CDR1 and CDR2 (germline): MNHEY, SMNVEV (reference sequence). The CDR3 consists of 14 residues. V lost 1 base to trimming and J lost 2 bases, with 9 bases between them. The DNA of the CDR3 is TGTGCCAGCAGTTTATTACAGGGTCCCTACGAGCAGTACTTC. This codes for CASSLLQGPYEQYF.

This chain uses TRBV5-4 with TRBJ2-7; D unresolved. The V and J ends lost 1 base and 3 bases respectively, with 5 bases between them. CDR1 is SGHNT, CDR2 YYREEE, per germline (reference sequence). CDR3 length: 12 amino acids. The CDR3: CASSLNSYEQYF. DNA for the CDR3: TGTGCCAGCAGCTTGAACAGCTACGAGCAGTACTTC.

CDR3 sequence (DNA): TGCGCCAGCAGCCAAGTTGCAGGGAGGCTGAACACTGAAGCTTTCTTT. This gives the protein CASSQVAGRLNTEAFF. The V gene is TRBV4-3, the J gene TRBJ1-1; D may be TRBD1 (5 bases). Germline V gives CDR1 LGHNA, CDR2 YSLEER. This CDR3 is 16 amino acids long. The V and J ends lost 1 base and 0 bases respectively, with 12 bases between them.

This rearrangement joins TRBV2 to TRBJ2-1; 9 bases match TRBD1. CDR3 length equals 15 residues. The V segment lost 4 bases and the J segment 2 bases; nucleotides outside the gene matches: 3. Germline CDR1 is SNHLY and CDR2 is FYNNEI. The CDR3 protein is CASSAGQGAYNEQFF. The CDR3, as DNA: TGTGCCAGCAGTGCGGGACAGGGAGCCTACAATGAGCAGTTCTTC.

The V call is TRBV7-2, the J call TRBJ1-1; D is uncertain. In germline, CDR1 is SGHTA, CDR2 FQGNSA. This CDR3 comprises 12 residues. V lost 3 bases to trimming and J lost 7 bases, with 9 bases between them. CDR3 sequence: CASSLAAGEAFF. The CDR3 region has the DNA TGTGCCAGCAGCTTGGCAGCGGGTGAAGCTTTCTTT.

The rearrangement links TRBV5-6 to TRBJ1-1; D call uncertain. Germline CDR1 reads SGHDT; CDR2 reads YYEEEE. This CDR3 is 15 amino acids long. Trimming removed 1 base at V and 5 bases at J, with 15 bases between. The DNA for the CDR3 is TGTGCCAGCAGCTTGATCCGGGGAAGGATTACTGAAGCTTTCTTT. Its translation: CASSLIRGRITEAFF.

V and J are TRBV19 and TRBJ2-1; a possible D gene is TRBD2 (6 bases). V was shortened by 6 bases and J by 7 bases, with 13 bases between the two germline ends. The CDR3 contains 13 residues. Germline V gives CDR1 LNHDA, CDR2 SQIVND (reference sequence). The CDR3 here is CASRPLATNEQFF. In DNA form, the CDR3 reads TGTGCCAGTAGACCACTAGCAACGAATGAGCAGTTCTTC.

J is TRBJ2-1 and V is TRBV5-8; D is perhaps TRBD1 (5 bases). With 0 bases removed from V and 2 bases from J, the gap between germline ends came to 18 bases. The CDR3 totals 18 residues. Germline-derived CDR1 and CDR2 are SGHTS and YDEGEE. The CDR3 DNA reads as TGTGCCAGCAGCTTGGCTACGGTCGTTCAGGGTGCCTACAATGAGCAGTTCTTC. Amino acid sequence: CASSLATVVQGAYNEQFF. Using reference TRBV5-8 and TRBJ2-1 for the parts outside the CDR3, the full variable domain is EAGVTQSPTHLIKTRGQQATLRCSPISGHTSVYWYQQALGLGLQFLLWYDEGEERNRGNFPPRFSGRQFPNYSSELNVNALELEDSALYLCASSLATVVQGAYNEQFFGPGTRLTVL.

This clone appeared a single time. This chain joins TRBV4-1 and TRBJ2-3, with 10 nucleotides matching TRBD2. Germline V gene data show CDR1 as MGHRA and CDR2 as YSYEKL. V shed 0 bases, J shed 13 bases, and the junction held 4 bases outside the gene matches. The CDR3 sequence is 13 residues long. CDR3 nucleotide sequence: TGCGCCAGCAGCCAAGATAGGCTAGCGGGGGAGTATTTT. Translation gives CASSQDRLAGEYF.

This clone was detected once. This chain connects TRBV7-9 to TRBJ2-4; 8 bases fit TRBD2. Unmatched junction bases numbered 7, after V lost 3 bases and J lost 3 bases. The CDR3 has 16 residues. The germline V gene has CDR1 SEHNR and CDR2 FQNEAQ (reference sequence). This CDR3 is CASSFLSREGKNIQYF. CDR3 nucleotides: TGTGCCAGCAGCTTCTTGTCTCGGGAGGGCAAAAACATTCAGTACTTC.

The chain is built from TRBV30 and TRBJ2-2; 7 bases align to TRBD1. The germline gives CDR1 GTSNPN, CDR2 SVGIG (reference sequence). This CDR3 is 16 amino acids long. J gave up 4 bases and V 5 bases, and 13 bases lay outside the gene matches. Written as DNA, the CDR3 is TGTGCCTGGCTCCTTACTCAGGGGGTTTCCACCGGGGAGCTGTTTTTT. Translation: CAWLLTQGVSTGELFF.